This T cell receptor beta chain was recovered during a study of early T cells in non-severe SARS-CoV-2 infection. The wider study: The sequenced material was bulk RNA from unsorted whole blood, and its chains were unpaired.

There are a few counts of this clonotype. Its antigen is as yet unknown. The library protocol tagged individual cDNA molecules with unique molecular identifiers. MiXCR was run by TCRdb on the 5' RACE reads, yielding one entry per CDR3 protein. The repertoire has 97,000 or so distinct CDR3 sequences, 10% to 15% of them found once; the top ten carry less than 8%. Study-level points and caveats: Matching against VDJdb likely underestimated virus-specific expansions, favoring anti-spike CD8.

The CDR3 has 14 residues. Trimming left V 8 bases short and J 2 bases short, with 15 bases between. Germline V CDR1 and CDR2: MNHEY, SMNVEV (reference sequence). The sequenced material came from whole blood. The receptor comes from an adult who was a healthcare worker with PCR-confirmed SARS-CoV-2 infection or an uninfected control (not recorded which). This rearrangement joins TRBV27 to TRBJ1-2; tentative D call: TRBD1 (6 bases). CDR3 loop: CASRMGHGNYGYTF. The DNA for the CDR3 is TGTGCCAGCCGGATGGGACACGGCAACTATGGCTACACCTTC.